This record looks at one TCR beta chain sequence and its context. No cognate antigen has been identified for it. No much larger clonotype is one base removed from it; base qualities were not supplied. This sample is drawn from a study of T cell changes during pregnancy in multiple sclerosis (dated by TCRdb to between 2018 and 2021). Some background on the complete study: The study looked at changes in the T cell repertoire across pregnancy in women with multiple sclerosis.

Reading from cysteine to phenylalanine, the CDR3 counts 14 amino acids. The only DNA kept is the CDR3, 42 bases in frame from the first base. The CDR1 and CDR2 encoded by the germline V gene are MDHEN and SYDVKM. V loses 6 bases, J loses 2 bases, and the germline ends lie 11 bases apart. Libraries were made using the immunoSEQ multiplex PCR assay. Here the immuneACCESS table is served through TCRdb, limited to in-frame sequences with V and J called. Missing clones are a known gap in these copies; in checked studies unresolved V genes cover under half, and the rest lacks a known reason. The sample table lists roughly 87,000 clones, 90% to 95% of them with a count of one. Clones ranked in the top ten supply 3.5% to 4% of the sample.

The sequence was obtained from a female donor in good health, serving as a control in a pregnancy study. Some clones in this sample may be carry-over from other donors' samples. Here the sequenced sample was PBMCs, taken in the first trimester of pregnancy. The sequence links TRBV28 to TRBJ1-5; TRBD1 is perhaps the D gene, given 6 matching bases. The CDR3 reads as follows: CASSSGVGNQPQHF. The DNA is as follows: TGTGCCAGCAGCTCAGGGGTTGGCAATCAGCCCCAGCATTTT. Full variable domain (CDR3 extended with the reference TRBV28 and TRBJ1-5 proteins): DVKVTQSSRYLVKRTGEKVFLECVQDMDHENMFWYRQDPGLGLRLIYFSYDVKMKEKGDIPEGYSVSREKKERFSLILESASTNQTSMYLCASSSGVGNQPQHFGDGTRLSIL.